The entry that follows covers one T cell receptor beta chain sequence. These data belong to a study of blood T cell repertoires in COVID-19. Study summary: Both acute and convalescent COVID-19 samples were obtained from the United States, Italy and Spain. Sources were T cells, B-cell-depleted T cells, or PBMCs; the material itself was cDNA or gDNA.

Sequenced by immunoSEQ multiplex PCR; TCRdb stores in-frame clones only, minus some. The sample includes about 320,000 clones, 85% to 90% of them seen just once. Two negative PCRs, clearance, or symptom resolution characterized the recovered Cohort 3 donors. The CDR3 runs to 14 residues. V dropped 8 bases and J dropped 7; count of bases not matched to a gene: 6. CDR1 SNHLY and CDR2 FYNNEI come from the germline V gene. This sequence originates from a woman aged 18-30 years who had recovered from COVID-19. The V and J genes are TRBV2 and TRBJ1-4; 11 nucleotides line up with TRBD1. Sample: PBMCs or T cells enriched from blood (not recorded which). CDR3 in amino acids: CASARTGGREKLFF. Written as DNA, the CDR3 is TGTGCCAGCGCCAGGACAGGGGGCCGTGAAAAACTGTTTTTT.